This TCR beta chain was retrieved from a study of molecular identifiers for immune sequencing clone quantification. One entry per CDR3 protein, called by TCRdb with MiXCR from the PCR reads. The sample includes about 640,000 distinct CDR3 sequences, 15% to 20% seen only once; the top ten take 0.75% to 0.95%. There are a few counts of this clonotype. The source of this sequence is a human donor in good health. Some libraries in this study had Jurkat cell RNA spiked in. The specimen was naive CD8+ T cells from blood, with Jurkat cell RNA spiked in. The subset is: FACS-sorted CD8+CD4-CCR7+CD45RA+ naive T cells.

CDR3 region: CASSQVEREATQYF. In nucleotides, the CDR3 is TGTGCCAGCAGCCAAGTGGAGCGGGAGGCCACCCAGTACTTC. V is TRBV3-1 and J is TRBJ2-5, with TRBD2 matching over 9 bases. With 1 base clipped from V and 8 bases from J, the junction kept 5 bases outside the gene matches. CDR1 is LGHDT, CDR2 YNNKEL, per germline (reference sequence). CDR3 length: 14 amino acids.